The rows below give T cell receptor beta chains drawn from one sample of a study of blood T cell repertoires in COVID-19. Assay used: immunoSEQ multiplex PCR; TCRdb lists only in-frame clones, some missing. The profile shows tens of thousands of clones, roughly 88% of them singletons. Material: peripheral blood. The receptor source for this set is a human donor in a cohort sampled during active COVID-19. The CDR3 runs from the conserved cysteine through the conserved F or W. Fields, in order: V gene, clone size, D gene, J gene, CDR3 protein, CDR3 DNA. A D gene is named only where the DNA matches it firmly. Clone size is given for some rows only: seen once, a few or many times, or a class if the clone is expanded.

TRBV19	-	TRBD2	TRBJ2-1	CASSGTGTSRYNEQFF	TGTGCCAGTAGTGGAACCGGGACTAGTAGGTACAATGAGCAGTTCTTC
TRBV28	-	TRBD1	TRBJ2-3	CATGDRVRLDTQYF	TGTGCCACCGGGGACAGGGTCAGACTTGATACGCAGTATTTT
TRBV3-1/TRBV3-2	once	-	TRBJ1-1	CASSQVFVLNTEAFF	TGTGCCAGCAGCCAAGTTTTCGTTCTGAACACTGAAGCTTTCTTT
TRBV9	-	TRBD2	TRBJ2-3	CASSEVAGTSTDTQYF	TGTGCCAGCAGCGAGGTAGCGGGGACTAGCACAGATACGCAGTATTTT
TRBV5-6	-	TRBD2	TRBJ2-3	CASSLVLAGATDTQYF	TGTGCCAGCAGCTTGGTACTAGCGGGAGCCACAGATACGCAGTATTTT
TRBV6-5	-	TRBD1	TRBJ2-7	CASRGQAYEQYF	TGTGCCAGCAGGGGACAGGCGTACGAGCAGTACTTC
TRBV10-3	-	TRBD1	TRBJ1-6	CAISESRTGGLITLHF	TGTGCCATCAGTGAGTCGAGGACAGGAGGCCTTATAACCCTCCACTTT
TRBV28	-	-	TRBJ2-7	CASSPPGLSYEQYF	TGTGCCAGCAGCCCCCCGGGACTCTCCTACGAGCAGTACTTC
TRBV7-6	-	-	TRBJ2-2	CASSLEEGAGELFF	TGTGCCAGCAGCTTAGAAGAGGGGGCCGGGGAGCTGTTTTTT
TRBV7-2	-	TRBD2	TRBJ2-1	CASSITSASSYNEQFF	TGTGCCAGCAGCATAACTAGCGCCAGCTCCTACAATGAGCAGTTCTTC
TRBV4-1	-	-	TRBJ1-3	CASSSQTEGNTIYF	TGCGCCAGCAGCTCCCAGACGGAGGGAAACACCATATATTTT
TRBV4-1	-	TRBD1	TRBJ2-6	CASSFNLPGQGSGANVLTF	TGCGCCAGCAGTTTTAACCTACCGGGACAGGGTTCCGGGGCCAACGTCCTGACTTTC
TRBV5-4	-	TRBD2	TRBJ2-1	CASSSKAGGSNEQFF	TGTGCCAGCAGCTCCAAAGCGGGAGGAAGCAATGAGCAGTTCTTC
TRBV9	-	-	TRBJ2-1	CASSADMQGNEQFF	TGTGCCAGCAGCGCCGATATGCAGGGGAATGAGCAGTTCTTC
TRBV5-4	-	-	TRBJ1-4	CASSDRNEKLFF	TGTGCCAGCAGCGACAGGAATGAAAAACTGTTTTTT